This TCR beta chain was captured by sequencing in a study of regulatory T cells in long-lasting Graves disease. Libraries of TCR beta came from iRepertoire HTBI primers plus Arm-PCR of CDR3 regions. MiXCR, applied by TCRdb to the multiplex PCR reads, yields one record per CDR3 protein. The sample contains over 450,000 distinct CDR3 sequences, 12% of which appear only once. CDR1 and CDR2 (germline): MDHEN, SYDVKM. The CDR3 runs 12 residues. V lost 8 bases to trimming and J lost 2 bases, with 10 bases between them. Regarding time point: newly diagnosed GD, antithyroid drugs for less than 3 months. PBMC-extracted RNA yielded the TCR library. These data also formed part of another study, on T cells in Graves' hyperthyroidism and ophthalmopathy. That source notes: The hyperthyroidism patients had all been newly diagnosed, and their disease duration was under 2 months. Their ages ranged from 18 to 65 years. Lactation, pregnancy, other autoimmune disease or uncontrolled infection led to exclusion of patients.

The chain carries TRBV28 and TRBJ2-7; D is possibly TRBD1 or TRBD2 (5 bases each). The TCR sequence derives from a woman between 25 and 40 years old with Graves disease. This specimen was peripheral blood mononuclear cells (PBMCs), taken at new diagnosis, from a patient treated with antithyroid drugs. The CDR3 loop reads CASGTRTYEQYF. CDR3 nucleotides: TGTGCCAGCGGGACGAGGACCTACGAGCAGTACTTC.